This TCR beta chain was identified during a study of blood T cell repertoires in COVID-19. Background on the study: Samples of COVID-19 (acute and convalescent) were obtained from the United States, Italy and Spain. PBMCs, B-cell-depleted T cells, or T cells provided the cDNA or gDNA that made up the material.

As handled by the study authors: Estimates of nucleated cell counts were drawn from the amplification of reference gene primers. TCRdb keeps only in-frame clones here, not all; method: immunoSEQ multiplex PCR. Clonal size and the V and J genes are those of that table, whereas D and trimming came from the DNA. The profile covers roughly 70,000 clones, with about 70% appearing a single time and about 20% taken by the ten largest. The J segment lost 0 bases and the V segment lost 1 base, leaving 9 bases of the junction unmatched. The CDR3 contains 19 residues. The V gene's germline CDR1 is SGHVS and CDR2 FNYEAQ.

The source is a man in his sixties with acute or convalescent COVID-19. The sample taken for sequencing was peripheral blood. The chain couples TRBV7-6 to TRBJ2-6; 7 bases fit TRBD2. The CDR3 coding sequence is TGTGCCAGCAGCTTAGTTCGGGGGGACGGACCCTCTGGGGCCAACGTCCTGACTTTC. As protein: CASSLVRGDGPSGANVLTF.